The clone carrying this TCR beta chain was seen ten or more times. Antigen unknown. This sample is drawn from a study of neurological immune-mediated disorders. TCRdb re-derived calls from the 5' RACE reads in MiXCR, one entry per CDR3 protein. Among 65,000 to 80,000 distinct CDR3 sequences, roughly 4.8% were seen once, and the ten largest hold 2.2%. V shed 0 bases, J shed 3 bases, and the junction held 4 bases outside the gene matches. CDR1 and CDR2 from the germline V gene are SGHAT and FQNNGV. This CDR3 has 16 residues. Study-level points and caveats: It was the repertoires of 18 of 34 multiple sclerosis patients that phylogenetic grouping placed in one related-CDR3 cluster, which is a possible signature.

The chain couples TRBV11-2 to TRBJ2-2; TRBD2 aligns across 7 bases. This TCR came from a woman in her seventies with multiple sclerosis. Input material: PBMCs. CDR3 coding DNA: TGTGCCAGCAGCTTAGAGAGCGGGATTTACACCGGGGAGCTGTTTTTT. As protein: CASSLESGIYTGELFF.